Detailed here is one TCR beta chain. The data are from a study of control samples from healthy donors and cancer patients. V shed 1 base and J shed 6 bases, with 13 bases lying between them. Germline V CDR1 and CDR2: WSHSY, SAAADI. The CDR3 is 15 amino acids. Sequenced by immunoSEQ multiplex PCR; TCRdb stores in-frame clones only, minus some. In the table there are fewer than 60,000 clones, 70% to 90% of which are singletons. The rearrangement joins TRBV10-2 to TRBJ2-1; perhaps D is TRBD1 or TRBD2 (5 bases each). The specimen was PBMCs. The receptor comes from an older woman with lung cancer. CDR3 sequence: CASSEFGRGANEQFF. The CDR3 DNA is TGCGCCAGCAGTGAGTTTGGTAGGGGAGCCAATGAGCAGTTCTTC.